Listed here are 18 T cell receptor beta chains from one sample, sequenced in a study of OX40 agonist ivuxolimab in advanced cancers. The assay was immunoSEQ multiplex PCR, and TCRdb's table has in-frame clones only and misses some. This table holds some 42,000 clones, 80% to 90% found once. The source was CD4+ or CD8+ T cells sorted from blood, collected in a trial of the OX40 agonist ivuxolimab. These TCRs come from an adult with an advanced solid tumor such as melanoma, head and neck, liver or kidney cancer.

J is TRBJ2-3 and V is TRBV29-1, with unresolved D. The germline V gene has CDR1 SQVTM and CDR2 ANQGSEA. Trimming shortened V by 4 bases and J by 2 bases, and 7 bases separated the two germline ends. The CDR3 has 12 residues. The DNA of the CDR3 is TGCAGCGTTGTCGCAACCACAGATACGCAGTATTTT. Its protein is CSVVATTDTQYF.

This sequence joins TRBV7-2 and TRBJ1-1; possible D gene TRBD1, 5 bases. Germline values: CDR1 SGHTA, CDR2 FQGNSA. This CDR3 spans 15 amino acids. Trimming left V 3 bases short and J 2 bases short, with 13 bases between. Here the CDR3 DNA reads TGTGCCAGCAGCTTGGGACCCTACTCCAACACTGAAGCTTTCTTT. This gives the protein CASSLGPYSNTEAFF.

J is TRBJ2-6 and V is TRBV6-1, with D uncertain. CDR1 and CDR2 from the germline V gene are MNHNS and SASEGT. V lost 7 bases, J lost 1 base, and 11 bases lay in between. The CDR3 loop spans 15 amino acids. CDR3 in amino acids: CASTRVRSGANVLTF. CDR3 sequence (DNA): TGTGCCAGCACCCGAGTAAGATCTGGGGCCAACGTCCTGACTTTC.

This clone was recorded a few times. An end of the junction differs from the germline gene, which may be a read error. This chain connects TRBV7-7 to TRBJ2-1; possibly TRBD2 for D (5 bases). The CDR3 runs to 14 residues. Germline V gene sequence: CDR1 SSHAT, CDR2 FNYEAQ (reference sequence). The CDR3 spells CASSLAFTAREQFF. CDR3 in DNA: TGTGCTAGCAGCTTAGCGTTTACAGCGCGCGAGCAGTTCTTC.

The rearrangement links TRBV9 to TRBJ2-3; 12 nucleotides agree with TRBD1. Unmatched junction bases numbered 7, after V lost 2 bases and J lost 6 bases. Germline CDR1 is SGDLS and CDR2 is YYNGEE. There are 16 residues in the CDR3. This CDR3 is CASSVDGTGGADTQYF. For the CDR3, the DNA is TGTGCCAGCAGCGTCGATGGGACAGGGGGCGCCGATACGCAGTATTTT.

The chain uses TRBV6-1 and TRBJ2-5; D may match TRBD1 or TRBD2 (5 bases each). This CDR3 has 15 residues. V was clipped by 2 bases and J by 1 base, with 11 bases between them. Germline V lookup: CDR1 MNHNS, CDR2 SASEGT. The CDR3, as DNA: TGTGCCAGCAGTGAATCCGGGACGGCCCAAGAGACCCAGTACTTC. It yields the protein CASSESGTAQETQYF.

This sequence joins TRBV5-6 and TRBJ1-4, with D possibly being TRBD1 (6 bases). Germline CDR1 reads SGHDT; CDR2 reads YYEEEE. V was trimmed by 4 bases and J by 4 bases, leaving 11 bases between them. This CDR3 spans 14 amino acids. The CDR3 loop is CASSQDRYNEKLFF. CDR3 DNA sequence: TGTGCCAGCAGCCAGGACAGATATAATGAAAAACTGTTTTTT.

The chain employs TRBV18 and TRBJ2-3; TRBD1 aligns across 7 bases. Germline V gene lookup returns CDR1 KGHSH and CDR2 LQKENI. Trimming cost V 2 bases and J 0 bases; bases outside gene matches: 5. The CDR3 sequence is 16 residues long. The CDR3 DNA is TGTGCCAGCTCACCAGTAGGGGGCGTGAGCACAGATACGCAGTATTTT. Translating gives CASSPVGGVSTDTQYF.

As regards this clone: Other DNA sequences in this specimen translate into the identical CDR3. The chain recombines TRBV9 with TRBJ1-2; 7 bases fit TRBD1. The trim removed 4 bases at V and 7 bases at J, leaving 13 bases unmatched. Germline loops: CDR1 SGDLS, CDR2 YYNGEE. This CDR3 is 15 amino acids long. The CDR3 nucleotides read TGTGCCAGCAGCCCAGGACAGGACCCTTTATTTGGCTACACCTTC. It yields the protein CASSPGQDPLFGYTF.

This sequence joins TRBV4-2 and TRBJ2-3; 14 nucleotides agree with TRBD2. The CDR3 length is 17 residues. The J segment lost 2 bases and the V segment lost 4 bases, leaving 5 bases of the junction unmatched. Germline CDR1 is LGHNA and CDR2 is YNFKEQ. The CDR3 DNA is TGTGCCAGCAGCCCGGGGACTAGCGGGGGACTCACAGATACGCAGTATTTT. Protein sequence: CASSPGTSGGLTDTQYF.

This sequence joins TRBV28 and TRBJ1-1, with a tentative D call TRBD1 (5 bases). V was clipped by 3 bases and J by 4 bases, with 12 bases between them. CDR3 size: 14 residues. Germline values: CDR1 MDHEN, CDR2 SYDVKM. Here the CDR3 DNA reads TGTGCCAGCAGTTTTGGGGGATGGGGCACTGAAGCTTTCTTT. Amino acids: CASSFGGWGTEAFF.

V and J are TRBV6-1 and TRBJ1-2; the D gene is possibly TRBD1 (5 bases). This CDR3 comprises 17 residues. CDR1 and CDR2 from the germline V gene are MNHNS and SASEGT. Trimming shortened V by 1 base and J by 5 bases, and 20 bases separated the two germline ends. The CDR3 DNA reads TGTGCCAGCAGTGAAGAAGCGGTGAACAGGAGGGGTTATGGCTACACCTTC. This codes for CASSEEAVNRRGYGYTF.

This chain links TRBV9 with TRBJ2-5; D may correspond to TRBD1 or TRBD2 (5 bases each). V lost 4 bases, J lost 4 bases, and 14 bases lay in between. The CDR3 consists of 14 residues. Germline V gene sequence: CDR1 SGDLS, CDR2 YYNGEE. This CDR3 is CASSPGRSGETQYF. The DNA for the CDR3 is TGTGCCAGCAGCCCGGGACGATCGGGAGAGACCCAGTACTTC. The full variable domain, with the rest looked up from reference TRBV9 and TRBJ2-5, is DSGVTQTPKHLITATGQRVTLRCSPRSGDLSVYWYQQSLDQGLQFLIQYYNGEERAKGNILERFSAQQFPDLHSELNLSSLELGDSALYFCASSPGRSGETQYFGPGTRLLVL.

J is TRBJ2-7 and V is TRBV28, with D tentatively TRBD1 (6 bases). Trimming removed 2 bases from V and 6 bases from J, with 17 bases in between. CDR1 and CDR2 from the germline V gene are MDHEN and SYDVKM. The CDR3 loop spans 15 amino acids. The CDR3 nucleotides read TGTGCCAGCAGTTTAGAAACGACAGGTCTCGGCGAGCAGTACTTC. Its translation: CASSLETTGLGEQYF.

The CDR3 loop reads CAISGGVEEKLFF. The CDR3, as DNA: TGTGCCATCAGTGGAGGGGTAGAGGAAAAACTGTTTTTT. The chain has TRBV10-3 and TRBJ1-4; D is possibly TRBD1 (5 bases). V lost 4 bases and J 8 bases, leaving 11 bases between the germline ends. The CDR3 has 13 residues. The germline V gene has CDR1 ENHRY and CDR2 SYGVKD.

V is TRBV14 and J is TRBJ1-1; tentatively, D is TRBD1 (5 bases). This CDR3 is built from 14 residues. Germline CDR1 SGHDN, CDR2 FVKESK. V was cut by 2 bases and J by 4 bases, with 11 bases left in between. The CDR3 region is CASSQRQFITEAFF. The DNA of the CDR3 is TGTGCCAGCAGCCAAAGACAGTTTATCACTGAAGCTTTCTTT.

The chain is built from TRBV20-1 and TRBJ2-5; D is uncertain. Trimming shortened V by 1 base and J by 5 bases, and 2 bases separated the two germline ends. The CDR3 covers 10 residues. Germline CDR1 reads DFQATT; CDR2 reads SNEGSKA (reference sequence). In DNA, the CDR3 is TGCAGTGCTAGAGTCGAGACCCAGTACTTC. This sequence encodes CSARVETQYF.

This clone turned up a few times. The CDR3 sequence: CASSMSPTGRDTEAFF. The CDR3 DNA follows: TGTGCCAGTAGTATGTCCCCGACAGGTCGAGATACTGAAGCTTTCTTT. The chain uses TRBV19 and TRBJ1-1; a possible D gene is TRBD1 (6 bases). CDR1 and CDR2 from the germline V gene are LNHDA and SQIVND (reference sequence). Trimming left V 3 bases short and J 5 bases short, with 19 bases between. The CDR3 spans 16 residues.